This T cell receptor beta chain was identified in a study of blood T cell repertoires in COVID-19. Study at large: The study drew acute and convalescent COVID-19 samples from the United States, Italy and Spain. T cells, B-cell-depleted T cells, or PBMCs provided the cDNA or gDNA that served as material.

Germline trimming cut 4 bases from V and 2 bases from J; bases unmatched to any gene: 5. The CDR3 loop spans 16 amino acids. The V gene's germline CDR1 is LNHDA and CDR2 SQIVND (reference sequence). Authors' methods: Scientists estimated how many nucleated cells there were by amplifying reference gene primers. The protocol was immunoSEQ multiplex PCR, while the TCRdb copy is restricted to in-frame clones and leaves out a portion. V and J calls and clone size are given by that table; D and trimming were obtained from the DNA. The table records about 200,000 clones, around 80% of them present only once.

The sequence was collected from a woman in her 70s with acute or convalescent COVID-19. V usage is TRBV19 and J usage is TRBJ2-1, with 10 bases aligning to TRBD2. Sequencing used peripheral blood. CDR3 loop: CASSSPGTSAYNEQFF. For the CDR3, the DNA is TGTGCCAGTAGTAGCCCCGGGACTAGCGCCTACAATGAGCAGTTCTTC. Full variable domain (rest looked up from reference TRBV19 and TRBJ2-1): DGGITQSPKYLFRKEGQNVTLSCEQNLNHDAMYWYRQDPGQGLRLIYYSQIVNDFQKGDIAEGYSVSREKKESFPLTVTSAQKNPTAFYLCASSSPGTSAYNEQFFGPGTRLTVL.